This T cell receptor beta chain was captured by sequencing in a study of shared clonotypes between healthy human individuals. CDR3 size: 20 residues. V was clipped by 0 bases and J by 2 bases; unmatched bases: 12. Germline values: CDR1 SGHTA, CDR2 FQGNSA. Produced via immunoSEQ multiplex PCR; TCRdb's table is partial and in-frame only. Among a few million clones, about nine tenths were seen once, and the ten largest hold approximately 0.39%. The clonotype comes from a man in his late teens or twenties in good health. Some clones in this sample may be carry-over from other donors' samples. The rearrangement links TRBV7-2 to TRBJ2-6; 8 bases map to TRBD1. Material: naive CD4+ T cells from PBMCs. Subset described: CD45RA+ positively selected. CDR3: CASSLARWTGIRTGANVLTF. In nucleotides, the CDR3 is TGTGCCAGCAGCTTAGCGCGTTGGACAGGGATTCGCACTGGGGCCAACGTCCTGACTTTC.